These 29 T cell receptor beta chains share one sample of origin, sequenced in a study of naive and memory T cell subsets (dated by TCRdb to between 2016 and 2019). Summary of the overall study and its limitations: A few larger clonotypes were present in naive repertoires, particularly the CD8 repertoires, and these clonotypes were possibly memory cells re-expressing CD45RA.

The library was generated by UMI-ligation and nested PCR. Instrument used: Illumina MiSeq. An equimolar mix of two oligonucleotides covering both TRBC1 and TRBC2 was used as the beta constant-region primer. Four rounds of PCR were used to amplify ligated cDNA, with nested alpha and beta constant-region primers being used together with the SP2 primer. TCRdb reran the public reads through fastp at Q25 and MiXCR, keeping productive beta chains. All rows with the same CDR3 protein become a single entry with the most common DNA and genes. Here the sample has roughly 150,000 distinct CDR3 sequences; 22% occur a single time. The ten largest clones capture roughly 0.1% of the sample. These TCRs are of unknown antigen specificity. The sample was naive CD4+ T cells from blood. The cell subset or site label for this specimen denotes: naive T cells, CD45RA high CD27+. Receptors originate from a human donor in good health.

This clonotype was recorded a few times. The genes are TRBV7-2 and TRBJ2-7; 13 bases line up with TRBD2. Germline CDR1 SGHTA, CDR2 FQGNSA. The CDR3 runs to 14 residues. V shed 5 bases and J 4 bases; nucleotides not matched to a gene: 2. This CDR3 reads CASSRTSGSYEQYF. CDR3 bases: TGTGCCAGCAGCCGGACTAGCGGGAGTTACGAGCAGTACTTC. The full variable domain, rest sourced from reference TRBV7-2 and TRBJ2-7, is GAGVSQSPSNKVTEKGKDVELRCDPISGHTALYWYRQSLGQGLEFLIYFQGNSAPDKSGLPSDRFSAERTGGSVSTLTIQRTQQEDSAVYLCASSRTSGSYEQYFGPGTRLTVT.

This clonotype came up many times. The chain links TRBV6-2 or TRBV6-3 to TRBJ2-1, with 10 bases identical to TRBD2. The CDR3 totals 15 residues. The V gene end was trimmed by 6 bases and the J gene end by 3 bases; junction bases not matched to a gene: 5. Germline CDR1 reads MNHEY; CDR2 reads SVGEGT. The CDR3 loop reads CASRPLAGVYNEQFF. The CDR3 nucleotides read TGTGCCAGCAGACCTCTAGCGGGAGTCTACAATGAGCAGTTCTTC.

The chain uses TRBV6-2 or TRBV6-3 and TRBJ2-1, with TRBD2 as a possible D gene (5 bases). Germline V CDR1 and CDR2: MNHEY, SVGEGT. Trimming stripped 8 bases from V and 6 bases from J, with 8 bases between. The CDR3 consists of 11 residues. The CDR3 DNA is TGTGCCAGCCTAAGCGGCAATGAGCAGTTCTTC. Translated, it gives CASLSGNEQFF.

J is TRBJ2-7 and V is TRBV29-1, with D uncertain. In germline, CDR1 is SQVTM, CDR2 ANQGSEA. V shed 3 bases and J shed 2 bases, with 11 bases lying between them. The CDR3 is made up of 13 amino acids. As DNA, the CDR3 is TGCAGCGTTGATCGGCTAACGCCCTACGAGCAGTACTTC. Translating gives CSVDRLTPYEQYF.

V gene TRBV28 combines with J gene TRBJ2-7; 9 bases fit TRBD1. This CDR3 has 13 amino acids. Germline loops: CDR1 MDHEN, CDR2 SYDVKM. V lost 8 bases and J lost 12; bases outside the gene matches: 14. The CDR3 DNA sequence: TGTGCCAGCCGCAGCCGTGGGACAGGGTTACGGTACTTC. Translation gives CASRSRGTGLRYF.

The table lists this clonotype with a count of one. V gene TRBV2 combines with J gene TRBJ2-5; weak D call: TRBD1 (6 bases). Germline CDR1 and CDR2: SNHLY and FYNNEI. This CDR3 spans 13 amino acids. The ends were cut back, 4 bases at V and 5 bases at J, with 11 bases in the middle. CDR3 protein: CASSGTGYETQYF. CDR3 bases: TGTGCCAGCAGTGGAACAGGGTACGAGACCCAGTACTTC. Drawing the rest from reference TRBV2 and TRBJ2-5, the complete variable domain is EPEVTQTPSHQVTQMGQEVILRCVPISNHLYFYWYRQILGQKVEFLVSFYNNEISEKSEIFDDQFSVERPDGSNFTLKIRSTKLEDSAMYFCASSGTGYETQYFGPGTRLLVL.

The chain couples TRBV6-2 or TRBV6-3 to TRBJ2-1; 11 nucleotides align to TRBD2. Losses at the gene ends were 5 bases for V and 8 bases for J; bases not matched to a gene: 11. The germline V gene has CDR1 MNHEY and CDR2 SVGEGT. This CDR3 region has 16 residues. CDR3: CASSPPRGLAAYEQFF. CDR3 DNA: TGTGCCAGCAGTCCCCCCCGGGGACTAGCGGCGTATGAGCAGTTCTTC.

This clonotype was counted only a few times. The chain couples TRBV18 to TRBJ2-7; 8 nucleotides match TRBD2. From germline, CDR1 is KGHSH and CDR2 LQKENI. The J segment lost 1 base and the V segment lost 4 bases, leaving 3 bases of the junction unmatched. CDR3 length: 14 residues. DNA for the CDR3: TGTGCCAGCTCACAACTAGCGGAATCCTACGAGCAGTACTTC. This encodes CASSQLAESYEQYF.

This sequence joins TRBV20-1 and TRBJ2-5; 9 positions agree with TRBD1. The germline V gene encodes CDR1 DFQATT and CDR2 SNEGSKA (reference sequence). The CDR3 runs 14 residues. The ends lost 5 bases at V and 4 bases at J; junction bases unmatched: 8. The CDR3 region has the DNA TGCAGTGCTTCCCGAACAGGGGGCACAGAGACCCAGTACTTC. Residues: CSASRTGGTETQYF.

This clonotype has just a few counts. The J gene is TRBJ2-1, the V gene TRBV7-9; 8 bases align to TRBD2. This CDR3 is built from 18 residues. With V trimmed by 5 bases and J by 3 bases, 15 bases remained unmatched. The germline V gene has CDR1 SEHNR and CDR2 FQNEAQ (reference sequence). The CDR3 sequence is CASSLDRMSGSSYNEQFF. Written as DNA, the CDR3 is TGTGCCAGCAGCCTCGATAGAATGAGCGGGAGTAGCTACAATGAGCAGTTCTTC.

A remark on this clonotype: One junction end does not reproduce the germline sequence, and a read error may be involved. CDR3 protein: CASSRMKGNQPQHF. The CDR3 region has the DNA TGTGCCAGCAGTAGAATGAAAGGCAATCAGCCCCAGCATTTT. V and J are TRBV19 and TRBJ1-5, with D hard to call. From germline, CDR1 is LNHDA and CDR2 SQIVND (reference sequence). CDR3 length: 14 amino acids.

The chain is built from TRBV5-1 and TRBJ2-7; TRBD1 agrees at 12 bases. V was pared by 0 bases and J by 6 bases, with 13 bases of the junction left unmatched. The CDR3 length is 18 residues. Germline-derived CDR1 and CDR2 are SGHRS and YFSETQ. As DNA, the CDR3 is TGCGCCAGCAGCTTGGGTGTAATCGGGGACAGGGGGCCGTTCGAGCAGTACTTC. Translating it yields CASSLGVIGDRGPFEQYF. Filled out from reference TRBV5-1 and TRBJ2-7, the complete variable domain reads KAGVTQTPRYLIKTRGQQVTLSCSPISGHRSVSWYQQTPGQGLQFLFEYFSETQRNKGNFPGRFSGRQFSNSRSEMNVSTLELGDSALYLCASSLGVIGDRGPFEQYFGPGTRLTVT.

DNA for the CDR3: TGTGCCAGCAGCTTAGTTTCTAGCGGGACCTACGAGCAGTACTTC. It yields the protein CASSLVSSGTYEQYF. The J gene is TRBJ2-7, the V gene TRBV7-2, with 9 bases aligning to TRBD2. The germline V gene encodes CDR1 SGHTA and CDR2 FQGNSA. CDR3 size: 15 residues. V lost 1 base and J lost 2; bases outside the gene matches: 3.

The rearrangement links TRBV5-5 to TRBJ2-4, with D perhaps given as TRBD1 or TRBD2 (5 bases each). The CDR3 is made up of 14 amino acids. The V gene lost 1 base and the J gene lost 10 bases, with 15 bases spanning the gap. The V gene's germline CDR1 is SGHKS and CDR2 YYEKEE (reference sequence). The CDR3 DNA reads as TGTGCCAGCAGCTTGAAGAGAGGGGTATGGATTCAGTACTTC. Its protein is CASSLKRGVWIQYF.

This clonotype appeared many times. V is TRBV28 and J is TRBJ2-2; TRBD1 matches 7 bases. Germline V gene lookup returns CDR1 MDHEN and CDR2 SYDVKM. Losses at the gene ends were 5 bases for V and 6 bases for J; bases not matched to a gene: 15. There are 17 residues in the CDR3. The CDR3 sequence: CASSPLYGTAGSGELFF. The CDR3 coding sequence is TGTGCCAGCAGTCCGCTTTACGGGACAGCCGGATCCGGGGAGCTGTTTTTT.

This clonotype was detected only a few times. The chain is built from TRBV27 and TRBJ2-1; D may be TRBD1 or TRBD2 (5 bases each). V was trimmed by 6 bases and J by 7 bases, leaving 16 bases between them. Germline CDR1 and CDR2: MNHEY and SMNVEV (reference sequence). The CDR3 spans 14 residues. The CDR3 bases are TGTGCCAGCAGGGGGGACCCCCGTTCGAATGAGCAGTTCTTC. This gives the protein CASRGDPRSNEQFF.

This clonotype showed up many times. The rearrangement links TRBV6-1 to TRBJ2-1, with 13 bases identical to TRBD2. This CDR3 contains 20 residues. Germline V lookup: CDR1 MNHNS, CDR2 SASEGT. The trim removed 3 bases at V and 9 bases at J, leaving 20 bases unmatched. CDR3 bases: TGTGCCAGCAGTGACACTTTCGGGACTAGCGGGGCCGGCCGGTTAGTTGAGCAGTTCTTC. This translates into CASSDTFGTSGAGRLVEQFF.

This chain joins TRBV28 and TRBJ2-1, with TRBD2 identical over 11 bases. The ends lost 6 bases at V and 4 bases at J; junction bases unmatched: 14. The CDR3 spans 18 residues. Germline values: CDR1 MDHEN, CDR2 SYDVKM. The CDR3 reads CASRSSRRGTSGYNEQFF. CDR3 in DNA: TGTGCCAGCAGGAGTTCAAGGAGGGGGACTAGCGGATACAATGAGCAGTTCTTC. Complete variable domain (other parts from reference TRBV28 and TRBJ2-1): DVKVTQSSRYLVKRTGEKVFLECVQDMDHENMFWYRQDPGLGLRLIYFSYDVKMKEKGDIPEGYSVSREKKERFSLILESASTNQTSMYLCASRSSRRGTSGYNEQFFGPGTRLTVL.

This clonotype was counted at least ten times. The chain couples TRBV9 to TRBJ1-1; 10 bases are a match to TRBD1. The CDR3 runs to 15 residues. The germline CDR1 and CDR2 sequences are SGDLS and YYNGEE. V dropped 3 bases and J dropped 7; count of bases not matched to a gene: 9. The DNA of the CDR3 is TGTGCCAGCAGCGCCACCGGACAGGGGGTGAATGAAGCTTTCTTT. The encoded protein is CASSATGQGVNEAFF.

DNA for the CDR3: TGTGCCAGCAGCCCGACTAGCGGGAGCGTCGGGGAGCTGTTTTTT. The encoded protein is CASSPTSGSVGELFF. This sequence joins TRBV11-2 and TRBJ2-2; TRBD2 agrees at 12 bases. The CDR3 loop spans 15 amino acids. Germline-derived CDR1 and CDR2 are SGHAT and FQNNGV. V dropped 5 bases and J dropped 7; count of bases not matched to a gene: 5.

This clonotype was counted between two and nine times. This chain uses TRBV6-2 or TRBV6-3 with TRBJ2-1; 8 bases are a match to TRBD2. The CDR3 consists of 16 residues. Germline V CDR1 and CDR2: MNHEY, SVGEGT. V shed 6 bases and J 5 bases; nucleotides not matched to a gene: 12. The CDR3 bases are TGTGCCAGCAGGCCCCCTGGACTAGCCCGTAACAATGAGCAGTTCTTC. Translation gives CASRPPGLARNNEQFF.

This clonotype occurred a few times. The chain uses TRBV29-1 and TRBJ2-7, with a tentative D call TRBD1 (5 bases). Per the germline V gene, CDR1 is SQVTM and CDR2 is ANQGSEA. Trimming removed 7 bases at V and 2 bases at J, with 9 bases between. The CDR3 sequence is 11 residues long. CDR3: CSGTNTYEQYF. The CDR3 region has the DNA TGCAGCGGGACAAACACCTACGAGCAGTACTTC.

This clonotype was found a few times. The chain uses TRBV7-2 and TRBJ2-1, with D hard to call. CDR3 size: 12 residues. The germline V and J ends were trimmed by 4 bases and 9 bases, with 10 bases remaining between them. Germline lookup yields CDR1 SGHTA and CDR2 FQGNSA. The CDR3 nucleotides read TGTGCCAGCAGCTCCCCCCCCAGTGAGCAGTTCTTC. Residues: CASSSPPSEQFF.

In its sample, this clonotype was seen a few times. CDR3 residues: CASSYPGQGGTGELFF. The DNA for the CDR3 is TGTGCCAGCAGCTACCCCGGACAGGGCGGGACCGGGGAGCTGTTTTTT. The chain employs TRBV5-4 and TRBJ2-2, with TRBD1 identical over 8 bases. Germline V gene sequence: CDR1 SGHNT, CDR2 YYREEE (reference sequence). V trimming: 3 bases; J trimming: 5 bases; junction bases outside the gene matches: 9. The CDR3 has 16 residues.

This clonotype came up a few times. This rearrangement joins TRBV6-5 to TRBJ2-1; 13 bases line up with TRBD2. Trimming took 4 bases from V and 7 from J; bases not matched to a gene: 10. Germline lookup yields CDR1 MNHEY and CDR2 SVGAGI. The CDR3 is made up of 17 amino acids. This chain's CDR3 is CASSSIQRTSGSNEQFF. The CDR3 DNA is TGTGCCAGCAGTTCGATACAGAGGACTAGCGGGAGTAATGAGCAGTTCTTC.

The chain links TRBV28 to TRBJ2-7; 10 positions match TRBD1. With 6 bases clipped from V and 2 bases from J, the junction kept 10 bases outside the gene matches. The germline gives CDR1 MDHEN, CDR2 SYDVKM. The CDR3 is 16 residues long. The CDR3 sequence: CASRSTGGTGAYEQYF. The CDR3 DNA sequence: TGTGCCAGCAGATCAACTGGCGGGACAGGGGCCTACGAGCAGTACTTC. Combining the CDR3 with reference TRBV28 and TRBJ2-7 gives the whole variable domain DVKVTQSSRYLVKRTGEKVFLECVQDMDHENMFWYRQDPGLGLRLIYFSYDVKMKEKGDIPEGYSVSREKKERFSLILESASTNQTSMYLCASRSTGGTGAYEQYFGPGTRLTVT.

J is TRBJ2-1 and V is TRBV29-1; D is ambiguous. Germline V gene sequence: CDR1 SQVTM, CDR2 ANQGSEA. This CDR3 comprises 12 residues. Trimming took off 2 bases at V and 5 bases at J, with 7 bases between the two ends. For the CDR3, the DNA is TGCAGCGTTGAACCCAAAAACAATGAGCAGTTCTTC. It is translated as CSVEPKNNEQFF.

The sample holds many counts of this clonotype. Mismatch with germline at one junction end may stem from a read error. This sequence joins TRBV25-1 and TRBJ2-1; 13 bases map to TRBD2. Germline V gene sequence: CDR1 MGHDK, CDR2 SYGVNS. The length of the CDR3 is 12 residues. CDR3 coding DNA: TGTGCCAGCAGTGAATCGACTAGCGGGAGGCTCTTC. It yields the protein CASSESTSGRLF.

This clonotype has only a few counts. J is TRBJ1-5 and V is TRBV28; tentatively, D is TRBD1 (6 bases). Germline lookup yields CDR1 MDHEN and CDR2 SYDVKM. V dropped 3 bases and J dropped 6 bases, with 12 bases sitting between them. The CDR3 is 14 amino acids. The CDR3 spells CASSFLGGAQPQHF. The DNA for the CDR3 is TGTGCCAGCAGTTTTTTGGGGGGCGCTCAGCCCCAGCATTTT.